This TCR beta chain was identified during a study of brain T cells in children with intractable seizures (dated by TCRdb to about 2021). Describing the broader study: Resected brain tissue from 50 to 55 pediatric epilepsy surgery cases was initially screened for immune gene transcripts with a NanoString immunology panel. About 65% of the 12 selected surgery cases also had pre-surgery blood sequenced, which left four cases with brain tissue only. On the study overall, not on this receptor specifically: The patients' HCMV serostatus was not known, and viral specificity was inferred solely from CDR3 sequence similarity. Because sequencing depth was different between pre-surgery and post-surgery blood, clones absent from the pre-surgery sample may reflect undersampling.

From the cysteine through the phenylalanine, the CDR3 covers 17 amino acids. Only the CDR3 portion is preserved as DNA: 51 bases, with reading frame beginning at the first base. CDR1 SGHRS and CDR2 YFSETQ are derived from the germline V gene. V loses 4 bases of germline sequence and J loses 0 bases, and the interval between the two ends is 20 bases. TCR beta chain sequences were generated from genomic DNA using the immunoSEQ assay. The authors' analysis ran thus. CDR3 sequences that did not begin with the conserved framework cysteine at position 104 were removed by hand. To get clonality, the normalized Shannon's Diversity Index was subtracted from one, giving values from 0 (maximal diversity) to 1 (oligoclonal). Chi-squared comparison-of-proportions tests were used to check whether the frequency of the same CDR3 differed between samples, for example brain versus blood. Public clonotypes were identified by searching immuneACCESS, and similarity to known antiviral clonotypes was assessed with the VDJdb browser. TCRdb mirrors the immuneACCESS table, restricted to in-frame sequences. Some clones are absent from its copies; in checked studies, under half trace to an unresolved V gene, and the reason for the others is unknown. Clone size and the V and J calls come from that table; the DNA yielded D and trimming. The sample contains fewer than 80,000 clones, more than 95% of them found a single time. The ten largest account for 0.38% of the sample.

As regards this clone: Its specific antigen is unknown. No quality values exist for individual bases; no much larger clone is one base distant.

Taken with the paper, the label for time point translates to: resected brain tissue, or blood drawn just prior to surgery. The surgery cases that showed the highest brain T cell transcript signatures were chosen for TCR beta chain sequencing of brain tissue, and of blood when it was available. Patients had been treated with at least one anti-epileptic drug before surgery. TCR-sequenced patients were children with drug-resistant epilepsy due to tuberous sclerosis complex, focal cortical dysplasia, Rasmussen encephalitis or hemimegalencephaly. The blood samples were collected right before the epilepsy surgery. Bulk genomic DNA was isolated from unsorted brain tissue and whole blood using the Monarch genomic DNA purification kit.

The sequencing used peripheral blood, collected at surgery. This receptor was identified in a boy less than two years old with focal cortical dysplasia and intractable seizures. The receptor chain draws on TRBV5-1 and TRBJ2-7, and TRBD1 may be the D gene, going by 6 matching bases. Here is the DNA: TGCGCCAGCAGCCTCCTACCTTGGACAGTTAGCTCCTACGAGCAGTACTTC. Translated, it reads CASSLLPWTVSSYEQYF.